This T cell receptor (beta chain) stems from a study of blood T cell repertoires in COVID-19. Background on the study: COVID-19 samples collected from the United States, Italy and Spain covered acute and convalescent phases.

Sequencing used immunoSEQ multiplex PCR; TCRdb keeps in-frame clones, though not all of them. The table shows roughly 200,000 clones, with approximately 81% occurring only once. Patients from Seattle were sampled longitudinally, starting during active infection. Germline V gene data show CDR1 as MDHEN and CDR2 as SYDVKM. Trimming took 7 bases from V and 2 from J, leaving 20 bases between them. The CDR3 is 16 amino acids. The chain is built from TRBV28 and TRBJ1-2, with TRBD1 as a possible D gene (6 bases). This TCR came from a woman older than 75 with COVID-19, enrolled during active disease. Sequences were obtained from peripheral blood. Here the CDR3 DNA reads TGTGCCAGCATGATGACGACCGGGACAACCAACTATGGCTACACCTTC. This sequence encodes CASMMTTGTTNYGYTF.